Shown below are 2 T cell receptor beta chains from a single sample sequenced in a study of blood T cell repertoires in COVID-19. Sequenced by immunoSEQ multiplex PCR; TCRdb stores in-frame clones only, minus some. The sample yields 85,000 to 100,000 clones, roughly 80% seen once. Input material: peripheral blood. The receptors derive from a man between 45 and 60 years old who had recovered from COVID-19.

This clone was seen once. The rearrangement joins TRBV5-1 to TRBJ2-1, with D possibly matching TRBD2 (5 bases). V lost 2 bases, J lost 0 bases, and 12 bases lay in between. This CDR3 is 16 amino acids long. Germline CDR1 reads SGHRS; CDR2 reads YFSETQ. The CDR3 DNA reads TGCGCCAGCAGCTTTGAGGGCCCGAGCTCCTACAATGAGCAGTTCTTC. It is translated as CASSFEGPSSYNEQFF.

The chain combines TRBV20-1 with TRBJ1-2; no clear D. The CDR3 spans 11 residues. Trimming removed 2 bases from V and 8 bases from J, with 9 bases in between. Germline V lookup: CDR1 DFQATT, CDR2 SNEGSKA (reference sequence). The CDR3 DNA follows: TGCAGTGCTAGATCTGCGATGGGCTACACCTTC. Amino acid sequence: CSARSAMGYTF.